This is a list of T cell receptor beta chains from one sample in a study of vaccination and CD4 T cells after COVID-19. One entry per CDR3 protein, called by TCRdb with MiXCR from the PCR reads. Of fewer than 20,000 distinct CDR3 sequences detected, more than 45% appear once; the ten largest clones hold roughly 10%. No antigen is known for these receptors. The material sequenced was CD4+ T cells from blood, cultured in vitro. Source of these receptors: a human donor who had recovered from COVID-19. Each CDR3 is given with its conserved first and last residue. A D gene is named only where the DNA matches it firmly. The size of a clone is reported for some rows only, either as once, few or many, or as a class for expanded clones.

d_gene,v_gene,j_gene,abundance,CDR3aa,CDR3nt
NA,TRBV2,TRBJ1-1,NA,CASRDDRYNEAFF,TGTGCCAGCAGGGACGACAGGTATAATGAAGCTTTCTTT
TRBD2,TRBV20-1,TRBJ2-1,NA,CSARDRRGGFYNEQFF,TGCAGTGCTAGAGATCGGCGGGGGGGGTTTTACAATGAGCAGTTCTTC
NA,TRBV7-6,TRBJ2-7,few,CASSLDRSSYEQYF,TGTGCCAGCAGCCTGGACCGGAGCTCCTACGAGCAGTACTTC
NA,TRBV20-1,TRBJ1-1,NA,CSARAGTGALNTEAFF,TGCAGTGCTAGAGCGGGAACAGGCGCTCTGAACACTGAAGCTTTCTTT
TRBD2,TRBV20-1,TRBJ2-3,NA,CSAPRPGLATDTQYF,TGCAGTGCTCCAAGACCGGGACTAGCGACAGATACGCAGTATTTT
TRBD2,TRBV25-1,TRBJ2-7,NA,CASSEAGGPYEQYF,TGTGCCAGCAGTGAAGCGGGGGGGCCCTACGAGCAGTACTTC
TRBD2,TRBV10-1,TRBJ2-5,NA,CASSRTSGRAETQYF,TGCGCCAGCAGTCGGACTAGCGGGAGGGCCGAGACCCAGTACTTC
NA,TRBV6-2/TRBV6-3,TRBJ1-1,NA,CASQGQNTEAFF,TGTGCCAGTCAGGGACAGAACACTGAAGCTTTCTTT
TRBD1,TRBV19,TRBJ1-2,NA,CASSITGGSGYTF,TGTGCCAGTAGTATCACAGGGGGCAGTGGCTACACCTTC
TRBD1,TRBV5-4,TRBJ1-2,NA,CASSPKQGVNYGYTF,TGTGCCAGCAGCCCGAAACAGGGGGTAAACTATGGCTACACCTTC
TRBD1,TRBV6-1,TRBJ2-5,NA,CASTTTGEETQYF,TGTGCCAGCACCACGACAGGGGAAGAGACCCAGTACTTC
NA,TRBV20-1,TRBJ2-3,NA,CSARDHSTDTQYF,TGCAGTGCTAGAGACCATAGCACAGATACGCAGTATTTT
TRBD1,TRBV19,TRBJ2-3,NA,CASSQRQGAQYF,TGTGCCAGTAGTCAACGACAGGGGGCGCAGTATTTT
TRBD1,TRBV27,TRBJ1-2,NA,CASRITGEENYGYTF,TGTGCCAGCAGGATCACAGGGGAAGAGAACTATGGCTACACCTTC
NA,TRBV2,TRBJ1-3,NA,CASTTSVTIQDTIYF,TGTGCCAGCACCACCTCTGTCACTATACAGGACACCATATATTTT
NA,TRBV20-1,TRBJ2-3,NA,CSAARQPGTDAQYF,TGCAGTGCTGCCAGACAGCCGGGCACAGATGCGCAGTATTTT
TRBD2,TRBV30,TRBJ2-7,NA,CAWNKLAGAYEQYF,TGTGCCTGGAACAAACTAGCGGGGGCCTACGAGCAGTACTTC
NA,TRBV6-1,TRBJ2-1,once,CASSRPGGNEQFF,TGTGCCAGCAGCCGCCCTGGCGGGAATGAGCAGTTCTTC
TRBD1,TRBV24-1,TRBJ1-5,NA,CATSEAGQGSNQPQHF,TGTGCCACCAGTGAGGCGGGACAGGGTTCCAATCAGCCCCAGCATTTT
NA,TRBV11-3,TRBJ1-6,NA,CASSLDRHSPLHF,TGTGCCAGCAGCTTAGATCGGCATTCACCCCTCCACTTT
NA,TRBV20-1,TRBJ2-7,NA,CSARDTTGLSSYEQYF,TGCAGTGCTAGAGACACCACAGGCCTTAGCTCCTACGAGCAGTACTTC
TRBD2,TRBV7-2,TRBJ2-3,NA,CASSSSSGRADTQYF,TGTGCCAGCAGCTCCTCTAGCGGGAGGGCCGATACGCAGTATTTT
TRBD1,TRBV20-1,TRBJ1-1,NA,CSARGRGLHRLTEAFF,TGCAGTGCTAGGGGCAGGGGGTTACATCGGCTCACTGAAGCTTTCTTT
TRBD2,TRBV5-1,TRBJ2-7,NA,CASSSRTSGLNYEQYF,TGCGCCAGCAGCTCAAGGACTAGCGGGCTAAACTACGAGCAGTACTTC
NA,TRBV20-1,TRBJ2-2,NA,CSARSGTTGELFF,TGCAGTGCTAGATCTGGGACAACCGGGGAGCTGTTTTTT
NA,TRBV4-2,TRBJ1-6,NA,CASSQERSGQSSYNSPLHF,TGTGCCAGCAGCCAAGAAAGGAGTGGACAGAGCTCCTATAATTCACCCCTCCACTTT
TRBD2,TRBV6-1,TRBJ2-7,few,CASSATSPTYEQYF,TGTGCCAGCAGTGCGACTAGCCCGACCTACGAGCAGTACTTC
NA,TRBV5-4,TRBJ2-7,NA,CASSLSVRNYEQYF,TGTGCCAGCAGCTTGTCGGTCAGAAACTACGAGCAGTACTTC
TRBD1,TRBV11-2,TRBJ1-1,NA,CASSSPGQGDTEAFF,TGTGCCAGCAGCTCCCCGGGACAGGGAGACACTGAAGCTTTCTTT
NA,TRBV11-3,TRBJ2-7,NA,CASSFGTECYEQYF,TGTGCCAGCAGCTTTGGGACGGAATGCTACGAGCAGTACTTC
NA,TRBV2,TRBJ1-1,NA,CASSVTYRNTEAFF,TGTGCCAGCAGTGTGACTTATCGGAACACTGAAGCTTTCTTT
NA,TRBV11-2,TRBJ1-6,few,CASSLEGSPLHF,TGTGCCAGCAGCTTGGAGGGTTCACCCCTCCACTTT
NA,TRBV27,TRBJ1-2,few,CASSLWVNSGYGYTF,TGTGCCAGCAGTTTATGGGTCAATTCAGGGTATGGCTACACCTTC
TRBD1,TRBV6-1,TRBJ2-5,NA,CASSLTPGQATQYF,TGTGCCAGCAGTCTAACACCGGGACAGGCGACCCAGTACTTC
TRBD2,TRBV15,TRBJ2-3,few,CATSRWTSGGTDTQYF,TGTGCCACCAGCAGGTGGACTAGCGGGGGTACAGATACGCAGTATTTT
NA,TRBV7-2,TRBJ1-6,few,CASSPHSNSPLHF,TGTGCCAGCAGCCCCCACTCTAATTCACCCCTCCACTTT
NA,TRBV10-3,TRBJ2-3,NA,CAISESRSMGVSDTQYF,TGTGCCATCAGTGAGTCACGGTCGATGGGAGTGTCAGATACGCAGTATTTT
NA,TRBV7-2,TRBJ1-5,NA,CASSLGGLTNQPQHF,TGTGCCAGCAGCTTAGGAGGCCTGACCAATCAGCCCCAGCATTTT
TRBD1,TRBV7-9,TRBJ2-1,once,CASSSGTVPYNEQFF,TGTGCCAGCAGCTCCGGGACAGTCCCCTACAATGAGCAGTTCTTC
NA,TRBV24-1,TRBJ2-5,few,CATSDPGSGETQYF,TGTGCCACCAGTGACCCCGGGAGCGGTGAGACCCAGTACTTC
TRBD1,TRBV7-9,TRBJ2-1,NA,CASSLGQGVNEQFF,TGTGCCAGCAGCTTGGGACAGGGGGTAAATGAGCAGTTCTTC
TRBD1,TRBV5-6,TRBJ2-7,NA,CASSSGTGPSHEQYF,TGTGCCAGCAGTTCCGGGACAGGGCCTTCTCACGAGCAGTACTTC
TRBD2,TRBV7-9,TRBJ2-1,NA,CASSPTGVSGSRGEQFF,TGTGCCAGCAGCCCGACGGGGGTTAGCGGGAGCCGCGGAGAGCAGTTCTTC
NA,TRBV6-1,TRBJ1-3,NA,CASSEVYGTSGNTIYF,TGTGCCAGCAGTGAAGTCTATGGAACCTCTGGAAACACCATATATTTT
NA,TRBV7-9,TRBJ1-1,NA,CASSLRGDTEAFF,TGTGCCAGCAGCTTAAGAGGGGACACTGAAGCTTTCTTT
NA,TRBV2,TRBJ2-2,once,CASSGSAGGPGELFF,TGTGCCAGCAGTGGGTCGGCCGGAGGTCCCGGGGAGCTGTTTTTT
NA,TRBV7-9,TRBJ1-6,few,CASSLAPGNSPLHF,TGTGCCAGCAGCCTCGCCCCCGGGAATTCACCCCTCCACTTT
NA,TRBV5-8,TRBJ2-2,once,CASRKRDGTGELFF,TGTGCCAGCAGAAAACGGGACGGTACCGGGGAGCTGTTTTTT
TRBD1,TRBV5-4,TRBJ1-1,few,CASSLYFRDSEAFF,TGTGCCAGCAGCTTGTACTTCCGGGACAGTGAAGCTTTCTTT
NA,TRBV20-1,TRBJ2-4,NA,CSARVIGALAKNIQYF,TGCAGTGCTAGAGTTATCGGAGCCTTAGCCAAAAACATTCAGTACTTC
NA,TRBV7-2,TRBJ2-3,NA,CASSLYLRTSGYF,TGTGCCAGCAGCTTATATCTTAGGACCTCAGGGTATTTT
NA,TRBV7-8,TRBJ1-5,NA,CASSLAGSNQPQHF,TGTGCCAGCAGCTTAGCGGGGAGCAATCAGCCCCAGCATTTT
NA,TRBV10-3,TRBJ1-6,few,CAISVKGSNNSPLHF,TGTGCCATCAGTGTCAAGGGGTCAAATAATTCACCCCTCCACTTT
NA,TRBV11-2,TRBJ2-3,NA,CASSAAGLNTDTQYF,TGTGCCAGCAGCGCCGCCGGGCTAAACACAGATACGCAGTATTTT